This TCR beta chain was identified in a study of blood T cell repertoires in COVID-19. In the study overall: Whether acute or convalescent, the COVID-19 samples came from the United States, Italy and Spain. The analysed material was cDNA or gDNA that came from T cells, B-cell-depleted T cells, or PBMCs.

Methods used by the authors: How many nucleated cells were present was estimated from reference gene primer amplification. Sequencing was performed with immunoSEQ multiplex PCR; in TCRdb, only in-frame clones are kept and a portion is missing. That table gives V, J and clone size, and the DNA gave D and trimming. The table has roughly 80,000 clones, 75% to 90% seen once. The V gene's germline CDR1 is SNHLY and CDR2 FYNNEI. CDR3 length: 14 amino acids. J gave up 4 bases and V 7 bases, and 10 bases lay outside the gene matches. V and J are TRBV2 and TRBJ2-7, with 7 bases identical to TRBD1. The receptor was derived from a human donor in a cohort sampled during active COVID-19. Material for sequencing was peripheral blood. This chain's CDR3 is CASTQGERIYEQYF. As DNA, the CDR3 is TGTGCCAGCACCCAGGGGGAACGAATTTACGAGCAGTACTTC.